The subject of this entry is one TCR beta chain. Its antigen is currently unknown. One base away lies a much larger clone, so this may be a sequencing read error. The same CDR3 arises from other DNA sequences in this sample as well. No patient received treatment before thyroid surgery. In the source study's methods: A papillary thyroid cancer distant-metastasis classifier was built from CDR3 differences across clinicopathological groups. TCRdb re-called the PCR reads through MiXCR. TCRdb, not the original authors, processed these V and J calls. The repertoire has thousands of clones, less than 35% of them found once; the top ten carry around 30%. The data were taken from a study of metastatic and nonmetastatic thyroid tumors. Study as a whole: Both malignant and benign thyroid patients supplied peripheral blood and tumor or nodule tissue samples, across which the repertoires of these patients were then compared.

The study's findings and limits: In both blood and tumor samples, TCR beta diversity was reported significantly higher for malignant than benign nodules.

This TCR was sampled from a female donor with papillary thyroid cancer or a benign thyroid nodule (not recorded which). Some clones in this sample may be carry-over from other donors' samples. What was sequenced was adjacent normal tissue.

The CDR3 loop reads CASSSSFGSPWGAYEQYF. The CDR3 DNA is TGTGCCAGCAGCTCGTCGTTCGGTTCCCCTTGGGGCGCCTACGAGCAGTACTTC. The rearrangement uses TRBV11-1 and TRBJ2-7; weak D call: TRBD1 (5 bases). The CDR3 length is 18 residues. CDR1 SGHAT and CDR2 FQDESV come from the germline V gene (reference sequence). The V end lost 4 bases, the J end lost 2 bases, and 24 bases lay between the germline ends. Complete variable domain (other parts from reference TRBV11-1 and TRBJ2-7): EAEVAQSPRYKITEKSQAVAFWCDPISGHATLYWYRQILGQGPELLVQFQDESVVDDSQLPKDRFSAERLKGVDSTLKIQPAELGDSAMYLCASSSSFGSPWGAYEQYFGPGTRLTVT.